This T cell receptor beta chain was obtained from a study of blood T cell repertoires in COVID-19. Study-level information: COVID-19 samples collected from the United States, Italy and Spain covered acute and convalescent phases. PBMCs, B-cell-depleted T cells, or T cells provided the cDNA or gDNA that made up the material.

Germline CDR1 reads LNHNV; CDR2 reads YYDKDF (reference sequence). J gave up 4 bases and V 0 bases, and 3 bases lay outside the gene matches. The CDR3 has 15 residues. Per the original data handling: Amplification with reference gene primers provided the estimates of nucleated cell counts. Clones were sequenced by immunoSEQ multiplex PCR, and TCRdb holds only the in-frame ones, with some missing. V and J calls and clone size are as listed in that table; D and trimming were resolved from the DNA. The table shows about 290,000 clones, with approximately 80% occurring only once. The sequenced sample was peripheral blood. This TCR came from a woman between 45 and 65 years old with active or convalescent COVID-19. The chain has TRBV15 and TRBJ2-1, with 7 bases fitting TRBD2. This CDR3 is CATSREAGTYNEQFF. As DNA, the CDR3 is TGTGCCACCAGCAGAGAAGCGGGAACGTACAATGAGCAGTTCTTC.